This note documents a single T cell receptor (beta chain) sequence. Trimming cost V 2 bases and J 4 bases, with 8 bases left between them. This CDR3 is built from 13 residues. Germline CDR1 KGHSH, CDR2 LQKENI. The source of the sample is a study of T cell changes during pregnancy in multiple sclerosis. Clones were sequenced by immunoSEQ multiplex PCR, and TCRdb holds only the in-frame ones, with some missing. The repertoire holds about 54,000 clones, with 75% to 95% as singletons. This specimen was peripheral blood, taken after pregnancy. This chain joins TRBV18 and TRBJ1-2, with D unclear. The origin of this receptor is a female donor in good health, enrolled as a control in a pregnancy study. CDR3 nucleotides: TGTGCCAGCTCACCATTGGCCCTCTATGGCTACACCTTC. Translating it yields CASSPLALYGYTF.